This TCR beta chain was identified in a study of chemoradiotherapy in HPV16-positive cancers. As regards this clone: Its antigen is unidentified.

Some clones are missing from TCRdb's copy, which holds only in-frame ones; the method was immunoSEQ multiplex PCR. The sample lists approximately 2,200 clones; 80% to 90% were seen once. The V gene's germline CDR1 is SGHKS and CDR2 YYEKEE (reference sequence). The CDR3 extends over 15 amino acids. V dropped 4 bases and J dropped 2 bases, with 13 bases sitting between them. Study findings and constraints: Candidate HPV-specific clones and E7-related TCR motifs grew in tumor during treatment. Functional assays defining HPV-specific T cells used only a couple of HPV16-positive patients.

The receptor's source is a human donor with HPV-associated anogenital cancer. The chain is built from TRBV5-5 and TRBJ1-5; D is undetermined. This sample comprised tumor tissue, obtained from a patient who underwent chemoradiotherapy. This CDR3 is CASSQGAGRNQPQHF. CDR3 DNA: TGTGCCAGCAGCCAAGGAGCTGGACGCAATCAGCCCCAGCATTTT. The complete variable domain, with remaining parts taken from reference TRBV5-5 and TRBJ1-5, reads DAGVTQSPTHLIKTRGQQVTLRCSPISGHKSVSWYQQVLGQGPQFIFQYYEKEERGRGNFPDRFSARQFPNYSSELNVNALLLGDSALYLCASSQGAGRNQPQHFGDGTRLSIL.